The 25 T cell receptor beta chains below were found in one sample sequenced in a study of blood T cells in healthy people across ages. The use of a sample-barcoded 5' primer and a J-beta primer mix characterized a second PCR of about 6 to 12 cycles. Using its own MiXCR run on the 5' RACE reads, TCRdb lists one record per CDR3 protein. The sample records about 1.1 million distinct CDR3 sequences, approximately 38% being singletons. Material: blood. All receptors derive from a young man in good health.

This chain joins TRBV4-3 and TRBJ2-1; weak D call: TRBD2 (5 bases). Deletions cut 1 base from V and 4 bases from J, with 11 bases between. The CDR3 runs to 15 residues. From germline, CDR1 is LGHNA and CDR2 YSLEER. The CDR3 sequence: CASSQVRAAYNEQFF. CDR3 sequence (DNA): TGCGCCAGCAGCCAAGTGAGGGCTGCGTACAATGAGCAGTTCTTC.

This CDR3 is CASSRLAGRIDTQYF. CDR3 nucleotide sequence: TGTGCCAGCAGCCGACTAGCGGGTAGGATAGATACGCAGTATTTT. The chain recombines TRBV28 with TRBJ2-3; 10 nucleotides align to TRBD2. Germline lookup yields CDR1 MDHEN and CDR2 SYDVKM. V was pared by 6 bases and J by 5 bases, with 8 bases of the junction left unmatched. The CDR3 spans 15 residues.

CDR3 nucleotide sequence: TGTGCCAGCAGCTTAGAGGGCGTCCTAGCGAACACTGAAGCTTTCTTT. This translates into CASSLEGVLANTEAFF. The gene calls are TRBV7-6 and TRBJ1-1, with unresolved D. The CDR3 loop spans 16 amino acids. Trimming shortened V by 1 base and J by 1 base, and 13 bases separated the two germline ends. The germline V gene encodes CDR1 SGHVS and CDR2 FNYEAQ.

The V gene is TRBV7-9, the J gene TRBJ2-1; D gene ambiguous. The J call may be wrong; the DNA end is better matched by TRBJ2-7. Germline assignment: CDR1 SEHNR and CDR2 FQNEAQ (reference sequence). CDR3 length: 15 amino acids. The CDR3 DNA sequence: TGTGCCAGCAGCAAAGGAGATAGCTCCTACAATGAGCAGTACTTC. Its protein product is CASSKGDSSYNEQYF.

The chain carries TRBV28 and TRBJ1-5; the D gene is possibly TRBD1 (5 bases). V dropped 7 bases and J dropped 4 bases, with 17 bases sitting between them. CDR3 length equals 15 residues. Germline V gene data show CDR1 as MDHEN and CDR2 as SYDVKM. The CDR3 reads CASNQVGASNQPQHF. CDR3 DNA: TGTGCCAGCAATCAGGTCGGGGCCTCAAATCAGCCCCAGCATTTT.

The CDR3 region is CASSHDGESYEQYF. CDR3 nucleotide sequence: TGTGCCAGCAGCCACGACGGAGAGTCCTACGAGCAGTACTTC. The chain is built from TRBV7-9 and TRBJ2-7; D unresolved. V shed 5 bases and J shed 1 base, with 12 bases lying between them. Germline loops: CDR1 SEHNR, CDR2 FQNEAQ (reference sequence). The CDR3 contains 14 residues.

In its sample, this clonotype was seen once. The J gene is TRBJ1-1, the V gene TRBV13; TRBD1 agrees at 10 bases. The ends lost 5 bases at V and 1 base at J; junction bases unmatched: 4. From germline, CDR1 is PRHDT and CDR2 FYEKMQ (reference sequence). CDR3 size: 15 residues. CDR3 in DNA: TGTGCCAGCAGCCTCTGGGACAGGGGGAACACTGAAGCTTTCTTT. The encoded protein is CASSLWDRGNTEAFF.

V usage is TRBV14 and J usage is TRBJ1-4; 7 nucleotides align to TRBD1. Germline lookup yields CDR1 SGHDN and CDR2 FVKESK. This CDR3 contains 19 residues. V shed 3 bases and J 1 base; nucleotides not matched to a gene: 14. The CDR3 nucleotides are TGTGCCAGCAGCCACACTCGCGCCGATAGGGACAGAACTAATGAAAAACTGTTTTTT. Translation: CASSHTRADRDRTNEKLFF.

This chain connects TRBV3-1 to TRBJ1-2; no firm D call. The CDR3 is 17 amino acids. The V gene's germline CDR1 is LGHDT and CDR2 YNNKEL (reference sequence). The germline V and J ends were trimmed by 4 bases and 2 bases, with 20 bases remaining between them. Written as DNA, the CDR3 is TGTGCCAGCAGCCCGTTCCTGGTCTCGCGGGAGAACTATGGCTACACCTTC. Translation: CASSPFLVSRENYGYTF.

This clonotype came up a few times. CDR3 protein: CSARPRTGGIYEQYF. CDR3 in DNA: TGCAGTGCTAGACCCCGGACAGGGGGGATCTACGAGCAGTACTTC. The chain employs TRBV20-1 and TRBJ2-7; the match to TRBD1 covers 10 bases. The CDR3 is made up of 15 amino acids. V lost 2 bases to trimming and J lost 3 bases; unmatched junction nucleotides: 7. The V gene's germline CDR1 is DFQATT and CDR2 SNEGSKA (reference sequence).

This clonotype was seen once. The chain recombines TRBV6-1 with TRBJ1-2; TRBD1 matches at 8 bases. J gave up 4 bases and V 5 bases, and 12 bases lay outside the gene matches. This CDR3 is built from 16 residues. Germline CDR1 reads MNHNS; CDR2 reads SASEGT. For the CDR3, the DNA is TGTGCCAGCAGTCCGAATGGTAGCGGGACAGGCTATGGCTACACCTTC. It translates to CASSPNGSGTGYGYTF.

This clonotype was recorded a few times. A much larger clone lies a single base off, so this may be a read error. This rearrangement joins TRBV27 to TRBJ2-1; tentative D call: TRBD1 (5 bases). Germline CDR1 is MNHEY and CDR2 is SMNVEV (reference sequence). The CDR3 extends over 14 amino acids. CDR3 sequence reads: CVSSFQGLAVEQFF. The CDR3 DNA is TGTGTCAGCAGTTTCCAGGGCTTGGCTGTTGAGCAGTTCTTC.

This clonotype was seen more than once but under ten times. The chain has TRBV10-3 and TRBJ2-5; D gene uncertain. Germline CDR1 ENHRY, CDR2 SYGVKD. CDR3 length: 11 amino acids. Trimming took 1 base from V and 11 from J, leaving 8 bases between them. The CDR3 region has the DNA TGTGCCATCAGTGAGTTGGAAGAGCAGTACTTC. Translated: CAISELEEQYF.

The gene calls are TRBV6-5 and TRBJ2-3; no definite D call. The germline V gene has CDR1 MNHEY and CDR2 SVGAGI. Between the trimmed V and J ends, which lost 2 bases and 4 bases, there was a span of 13 bases. The CDR3 length is 15 residues. CDR3 region: CASSYPGHPADTQYF. The CDR3 DNA reads TGTGCCAGCAGTTACCCGGGCCACCCCGCAGATACGCAGTATTTT.

V and J are TRBV2 and TRBJ2-4, with D possibly matching TRBD1 (6 bases). The CDR3 totals 14 residues. From germline, CDR1 is SNHLY and CDR2 FYNNEI. Trimming removed 6 bases from V and 4 bases from J, with 13 bases in between. The CDR3 reads CASSPGQGKNIQYF. CDR3 nucleotides: TGTGCCAGCAGCCCGGGCCAGGGGAAAAACATTCAGTACTTC. Looking up the rest from reference TRBV2 and TRBJ2-4 gives the full variable domain: EPEVTQTPSHQVTQMGQEVILRCVPISNHLYFYWYRQILGQKVEFLVSFYNNEISEKSEIFDDQFSVERPDGSNFTLKIRSTKLEDSAMYFCASSPGQGKNIQYFGAGTRLSVL.

The chain links TRBV10-3 to TRBJ1-1, with D possibly TRBD1 on 6 matching bases. Germline-derived CDR1 and CDR2 are ENHRY and SYGVKD. This CDR3 contains 14 residues. The V end lost 4 bases, the J end lost 1 base, and 10 bases lay between the germline ends. The chain's CDR3 is CAISAGEQNTEAFF. CDR3 bases: TGTGCCATCAGTGCAGGGGAACAGAACACTGAAGCTTTCTTT.

This chain joins TRBV20-1 and TRBJ1-5; weak D call: TRBD1 (6 bases). The germline CDR1 and CDR2 sequences are DFQATT and SNEGSKA (reference sequence). The ends were cut back, 2 bases at V and 3 bases at J, with 11 bases in the middle. The CDR3 length is 14 residues. CDR3 sequence reads: CSARRGTDNQPQHF. CDR3 DNA sequence: TGCAGTGCTAGAAGGGGGACTGACAATCAGCCCCAGCATTTT.

This clonotype appeared a few times. The chain is built from TRBV12-3 or TRBV12-4 and TRBJ2-1; D may be TRBD1 or TRBD2 (5 bases each). The assigned J gene may be wrong: the sequence end matches TRBJ2-7 better. There are 13 residues in the CDR3. CDR3 DNA: TGTGCCAGCAGTCCCGGGACCTACAATGAGCAGTACTTC. Its translation is CASSPGTYNEQYF.

This chain's CDR3 is CASAYRDLTHEQYF. CDR3 bases: TGTGCCAGCGCCTACCGGGACTTAACCCACGAGCAGTACTTC. The rearrangement joins TRBV6-6 to TRBJ2-7, with D maybe TRBD2 (6 bases). Trimming shortened V by 8 bases and J by 5 bases, and 19 bases separated the two germline ends. CDR1 and CDR2 from the germline V gene are MNHNY and SVGAGI (reference sequence). The CDR3 is 14 amino acids.

The chain employs TRBV20-1 and TRBJ2-3, with a weak D call TRBD1 (5 bases). V was pared by 3 bases and J by 5 bases, with 21 bases between. CDR1 and CDR2 (germline): DFQATT, SNEGSKA (reference sequence). CDR3 length: 16 amino acids. CDR3 region: CSASPTTGVAGDTQYF. In DNA form, the CDR3 reads TGCAGTGCTAGCCCGACCACAGGAGTTGCAGGAGATACGCAGTATTTT.

This clonotype turned up a few times. The chain employs TRBV4-3 and TRBJ2-1, with D possibly called TRBD1 or TRBD2 (6 bases each). With 0 bases removed from V and 3 bases from J, the gap between germline ends came to 15 bases. Germline V CDR1 and CDR2: LGHNA, YSLEER. The CDR3 length is 17 residues. CDR3: CASSQDPPGGGYNEQFF. The CDR3 bases are TGCGCCAGCAGCCAAGATCCCCCCGGGGGCGGCTACAATGAGCAGTTCTTC.

This chain links TRBV7-9 with TRBJ2-2; possible D gene TRBD1, 6 bases. With 5 bases removed from V and 8 bases from J, the gap between germline ends came to 18 bases. This CDR3 has 15 residues. The germline gives CDR1 SEHNR, CDR2 FQNEAQ (reference sequence). The CDR3 nucleotides are TGTGCCAGCAGCCGAACCGGGACACCTTTGGGGGAGCTGTTTTTT. Amino acids: CASSRTGTPLGELFF.

V is TRBV2 and J is TRBJ2-1; 7 bases map to TRBD1. CDR1 and CDR2 (germline): SNHLY, FYNNEI. The ends lost 6 bases at V and 10 bases at J; junction bases unmatched: 12. This CDR3 region has 14 residues. CDR3: CASRPGQRSYEQFF. The CDR3 region has the DNA TGTGCCAGCAGACCGGGACAGCGGAGCTACGAGCAGTTCTTC.

This clonotype was seen only a few times. The CDR3 loop is CASSLIAGGANEQFF. CDR3 nucleotide sequence: TGTGCCAGCAGTCTTATAGCGGGGGGGGCTAATGAGCAGTTCTTC. The rearrangement joins TRBV3-1 to TRBJ2-1; TRBD2 matches at 11 bases. Trimming cost V 6 bases and J 7 bases; bases outside gene matches: 8. This CDR3 has 15 amino acids. CDR1 LGHDT and CDR2 YNNKEL come from the germline V gene (reference sequence).

The chain has TRBV3-1 and TRBJ1-1; D unresolved. The CDR3 contains 15 residues. Per the germline V gene, CDR1 is LGHDT and CDR2 is YNNKEL (reference sequence). With 1 base removed from V and 0 bases from J, the gap between germline ends came to 9 bases. The CDR3 nucleotides read TGTGCCAGCAGCCAAGCAGGCAGTCTGAACACTGAAGCTTTCTTT. Translating it yields CASSQAGSLNTEAFF.